The clone carrying this T cell receptor beta chain was recorded a few times. Its matching antigen is unknown. This CDR3 comprises 14 residues. V was pared by 4 bases and J by 7 bases, with 5 bases of the junction left unmatched. Per the germline V gene, CDR1 is SGHDT and CDR2 is YYEEEE. Vbeta (60) and Jbeta (13) primers were used in the PCR. Profiled with immunoSEQ multiplex PCR; TCRdb holds only in-frame clones, not every one. Of some 160,000 clones listed, 78% are singletons. This sample was taken from a study of cytomegalovirus exposure and HLA in healthy donors. On the study more broadly: Out of approximately 170 million T cells, an earlier analysis found around 120 million unique TCR beta sequences in total. Study findings and constraints: Later, an analysis found that common viral pathogens appeared to be linked with several of the most significant clusters. Earlier analysis found most TCR beta V segments productive about 87% or about 30% of the time.

The sequencing input was PBMCs. The source of this sequence is a woman aged 40-49 years in good health and CMV-seronegative. The J gene is TRBJ1-4, the V gene TRBV5-6; 9 nucleotides line up with TRBD1. The CDR3 nucleotides read TGTGCCAGCAGCGCCGGGACAGGGATTGAAAAACTGTTTTTT. Translating it yields CASSAGTGIEKLFF.